These 5 T cell receptor beta chains came from one sample sequenced in a study of shared clonotypes between healthy human individuals. Repertoires were generated with immunoSEQ multiplex PCR, while TCRdb's copy carries only in-frame clones and drops some. In the table there are around 2.5 million clones, approximately 93% of which are singletons. Sample: naive CD4+ T cells from PBMCs. Subset specified: CD45RA+ positively selected. The receptors here all came from a man between 18 and 29 years old in good health. Some clones in this sample may be carry-over from other donors' samples.

The rearrangement joins TRBV19 to TRBJ2-3; possible D gene TRBD2, 5 bases. V lost 5 bases and J 0 bases, leaving 9 bases between the germline ends. There are 14 residues in the CDR3. CDR1 LNHDA and CDR2 SQIVND come from the germline V gene (reference sequence). The CDR3 DNA follows: TGTGCCAGTAGTGTCGCGGGTAGCACAGATACGCAGTATTTT. Translation: CASSVAGSTDTQYF.

This clone is a singleton in its sample. The chain has TRBV7-7 and TRBJ1-3; TRBD1 aligns across 8 bases. In germline, CDR1 is SSHAT, CDR2 FNYEAQ (reference sequence). The junction had 3 bases not matched to a gene; V was cut back by 4 bases and J by 4 bases. The CDR3 covers 14 residues. This chain's CDR3 is CASSSTGAGNTIYF. For the CDR3, the DNA is TGTGCCAGCAGCTCGACAGGGGCCGGAAACACCATATATTTT.

V gene TRBV7-9 combines with J gene TRBJ2-7; 7 nucleotides line up with TRBD1. Germline loops: CDR1 SEHNR, CDR2 FQNEAQ (reference sequence). The CDR3 extends over 14 amino acids. V dropped 6 bases and J dropped 5; count of bases not matched to a gene: 10. The CDR3 sequence is CASSPGQPSDEQYF. The CDR3 DNA is TGTGCCAGCAGTCCGGGACAGCCTTCCGACGAGCAGTACTTC. The full variable domain, its missing parts supplied by reference TRBV7-9 and TRBJ2-7, is DTGVSQNPRHKITKRGQNVTFRCDPISEHNRLYWYRQTLGQGPEFLTYFQNEAQLEKSRLLSDRFSAERPKGSFSTLEIQRTEQGDSAMYLCASSPGQPSDEQYFGPGTRLTVT.

The V gene is TRBV7-9, the J gene TRBJ2-1; perhaps TRBD1 as D (5 bases). Germline V gene sequence: CDR1 SEHNR, CDR2 FQNEAQ (reference sequence). The ends were cut back, 5 bases at V and 8 bases at J, with 10 bases in the middle. This CDR3 is 12 amino acids long. CDR3 protein: CASSHRQYEQFF. The CDR3 bases are TGTGCCAGCAGCCACCGACAGTATGAGCAGTTCTTC.

This CDR3 reads CASSSQGDQPQHF. Here the CDR3 DNA reads TGTGCCAGCAGTTCACAGGGGGATCAGCCCCAGCATTTT. The chain carries TRBV2 and TRBJ1-5, with TRBD1 matching over 8 bases. With V trimmed by 5 bases and J by 5 bases, 2 bases remained unmatched. The V gene's germline CDR1 is SNHLY and CDR2 FYNNEI. The CDR3 is 13 amino acids.